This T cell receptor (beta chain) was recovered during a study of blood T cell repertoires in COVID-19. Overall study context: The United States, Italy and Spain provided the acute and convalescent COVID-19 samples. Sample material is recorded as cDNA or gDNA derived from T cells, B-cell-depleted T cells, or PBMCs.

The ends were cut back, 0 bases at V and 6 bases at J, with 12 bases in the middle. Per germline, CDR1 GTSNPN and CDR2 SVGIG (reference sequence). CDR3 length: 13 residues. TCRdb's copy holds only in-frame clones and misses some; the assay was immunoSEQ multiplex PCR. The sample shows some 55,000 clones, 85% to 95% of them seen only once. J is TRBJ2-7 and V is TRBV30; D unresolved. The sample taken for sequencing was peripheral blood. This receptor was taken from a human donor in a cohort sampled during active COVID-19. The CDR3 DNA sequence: TGTGCCTGGAGTGTCTCGCAACATGGCGAGCAGTACTTC. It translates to CAWSVSQHGEQYF.